This T cell receptor beta chain was found in a study of beta chain features in type 1 diabetes listed by TCRdb under 2018. Concerning the study at large: Mean age, gender distribution, total cell number and subset yield did not differ between patients and healthy donors. A total of 107,917,701 sorted cells were examined across all samples, and RNA yield correlated strongly with the number of cells per subset. In the study, TCRB repertoires of sorted circulating CD4+ T cell subsets from recently diagnosed type 1 diabetes patients were compared with those of matched healthy donors. Naive and central memory subsets were obtained from all 30 or so donors, but regulatory and stem cell-like memory subsets were isolated from only 8 patients and roughly 8 healthy donors. Study-wide conclusions, independent of this receptor: PCR may preferentially amplify shorter templates, but because patient and control samples were amplified and corrected together, any resulting skew would affect both groups equally. Because cDNA was sequenced instead of genomic DNA, highly expressing activated cells could be over-represented, though the groups showed no difference in activation or CD3 levels. HLA sub-analyses involved small numbers of individuals, so any influence of HLA type on TCRB rearrangement remained unresolved. At VDJ recombination sites, patients with type 1 diabetes made fewer insertions and deleted more nucleotides, a pattern implying thymic rearrangement abnormalities. Naive, central memory and regulatory TCRB repertoires appeared to be more similar among patients than among healthy donors. A moderate but significant shortening of TCRB CDR3 length was observed in type 1 diabetes patients in all four CD4+ subsets.

A single peripheral blood draw of about 116 mL on average was collected from each donor into heparinised tubes. Using a panel that included CD45RO, CCR7, CD25, CD127, CD95 and CD27, naive, central memory, regulatory and stem cell-like memory CD4+ T cells were sorted on a BD FACSAria II. All sorted populations exceeded 95% purity. Right away, PBMCs were isolated by Lymphoprep density gradient centrifugation and were stained directly, with no culture step. To minimize batch effects, samples were stained and sorted in pairs, one healthy donor with one patient per experiment. This clone was seen only once. Its cognate antigen has yet to be identified. Nothing much larger sits one base from this clone, and base qualities are not available. All of the isolated RNA was reverse transcribed with the High Capacity cDNA Reverse Transcription Kit, so expressed TCRB transcripts were sequenced. Deep immunoSEQ sequencing was performed on naive, central memory and regulatory T cell samples, with an average of about 3.57 million total reads per sample. Sorted cells were lysed in RLT buffer and RNA was extracted with DNase-treated RNeasy Micro or Mini kits, depending on cell number. Each cell subset was processed on its own to prevent cross-contamination, while patient and healthy donor samples were processed together. The immunoSEQ multiplex PCR was used to amplify TCRB sequences from cDNA, generating 87-bp fragments that spanned the CDR3 region. The amplicons were sequenced using the Illumina HiSeq platform. Per the source publication's procedure: Synthetic template baselines were used to correct PCR bias computationally, reads within Hamming distance 2 were collapsed, and singletons that could not be merged were discarded. Reads were aligned against IMGT so that V, D and J genes, CDR3 length and insertions or deletions at six rearrangement sites could be assigned. Within each subset, clonotype counts were normalized to the number of sorted cells before true diversity and Gini coefficients were calculated with the tcR R package. The overlap coefficient, calculated on TCRB nucleotide sequences, was used to measure repertoire sharing. As a proxy for the pre-selection repertoire, out-of-frame TCRB sequences from naive cells were analyzed. The table comes from immuneACCESS by way of TCRdb, which keeps in-frame sequences with V and J called. Part of the clones is missing from these tables; in studies checked, under half for an unresolved V gene and the rest for unknown reasons. D and trimming were read from the DNA, whereas the V and J calls and clone size are those reported in that table. For this sample there are under 950,000 clones; roughly 17% appear just once. The top ten constitute 0.023% of the sample.

As encoded in the germline V gene, CDR1 is SNHLY while CDR2 is FYNNEI. The junction shows trimming of 5 bases on V and 1 base on J, plus 9 bases between the germline ends. The CDR3 runs 14 amino acids, cysteine and phenylalanine included. Just the 42-base CDR3 DNA is kept, in frame starting at base 1. The sample comprised naive CD4+ T cells from blood. The sample's cell subset or site label is to be understood as: true naive CD4+ T cells. The source of this sequence is a woman aged 18-30 years in good health. The rearranged chain carries TRBV2 and TRBJ1-5; TRBD1 might be the D gene, on 5 matching bases. The DNA reads as follows: TGTGCCAGCAGTCCAGGGAACAGCAATCAGCCCCAGCATTTT. Translation gives CASSPGNSNQPQHF.